This T cell receptor beta chain was observed in a study of glioma-infiltrating T cells after dendritic cell vaccination. The junction had 6 bases not matched to a gene; V was cut back by 3 bases and J by 3 bases. This CDR3 spans 15 amino acids. Germline V CDR1 and CDR2: SGHNT, YYREEE (reference sequence). Data came from immunoSEQ multiplex PCR; TCRdb stores just in-frame clones and leaves some out. The sample records tens of thousands of clones, under 90% being singletons. The clonotype comes from a human donor with glioblastoma. Sample: blood, taken before dendritic cell vaccination. The rearrangement uses TRBV5-4 and TRBJ2-3; 8 nucleotides line up with TRBD1. In DNA form, the CDR3 reads TGTGCCAGCAGCTACGGGACAGGAGGGACAGATACGCAGTATTTT. As protein: CASSYGTGGTDTQYF. The whole variable domain, remainder taken from reference TRBV5-4 and TRBJ2-3, is ETGVTQSPTHLIKTRGQQVTLRCSSQSGHNTVSWYQQALGQGPQFIFQYYREEENGRGNFPPRFSGLQFPNYSSELNVNALELDDSALYLCASSYGTGGTDTQYFGPGTRLTVL.